The 18 T cell receptor beta chains below come from one sample, sequenced in a study of T cells in Graves' hyperthyroidism and ophthalmopathy. Amplified TCR beta CDR3 regions derived from RNA transcripts. First-round RT-PCR targeting the TCR CDR3 was performed with the HTBI primer set. TCRdb ran MiXCR on the multiplex PCR reads and lists one entry per CDR3 protein. The sample carries a few hundred thousand distinct CDR3 sequences, approximately 13% recorded once. Material for sequencing was blood. The receptors were sampled from a young woman with Graves' hyperthyroidism.

The chain couples TRBV30 to TRBJ1-3, with D possibly matching TRBD1 (6 bases). The germline V gene has CDR1 GTSNPN and CDR2 SVGIG (reference sequence). The CDR3 is 18 residues long. Trimming took 3 bases from V and 0 from J, leaving 21 bases between them. In DNA form, the CDR3 reads TGTGCCTGGAGCCTAAGGGGCCAGGGGCCCGGCTCTGGAAACACCATATATTTT. Translation: CAWSLRGQGPGSGNTIYF.

The chain uses TRBV9 and TRBJ2-7, with 10 nucleotides matching TRBD1. V was clipped by 0 bases and J by 2 bases; unmatched bases: 5. Per germline, CDR1 SGDLS and CDR2 YYNGEE. This CDR3 contains 16 residues. CDR3 residues: CASSVGGTGDPYEQYF. CDR3 DNA: TGTGCCAGCAGCGTAGGTGGGACAGGGGACCCCTACGAGCAGTACTTC.

This chain connects TRBV4-1 to TRBJ2-7, with D uncertain. With 4 bases removed from V and 1 base from J, the gap between germline ends came to 14 bases. The CDR3 totals 15 residues. Germline V gives CDR1 MGHRA, CDR2 YSYEKL. The CDR3 sequence is CASSPGLGRSYEQYF. For the CDR3, the DNA is TGCGCCAGCAGCCCCGGTTTAGGGCGGTCCTACGAGCAGTACTTC.

This clonotype occurred a few times. The chain joins TRBV10-2 to TRBJ1-6; possibly TRBD1 for D (5 bases). CDR1 is WSHSY and CDR2 is SAAADI in the germline V gene. Trimming removed 8 bases from V and 7 bases from J, with 12 bases in between. The CDR3 length is 13 residues. The CDR3 here is CASRLEGNSPLHF. CDR3 coding DNA: TGCGCCAGCCGACTGGAGGGGAATTCACCCCTCCACTTT.

The V and J genes are TRBV18 and TRBJ1-2; TRBD1 matches at 7 bases. CDR3 length equals 13 residues. V lost 3 bases to trimming and J lost 5 bases; unmatched junction nucleotides: 3. Germline V CDR1 and CDR2: KGHSH, LQKENI. The CDR3 sequence: CASSPGTEYGYTF. In nucleotides, the CDR3 is TGTGCCAGCTCACCCGGGACAGAGTATGGCTACACCTTC.

V gene TRBV11-2 combines with J gene TRBJ2-5; 10 bases agree with TRBD1. Trimming cost V 2 bases and J 7 bases; bases outside gene matches: 13. The CDR3 runs 17 residues. Germline V gene sequence: CDR1 SGHAT, CDR2 FQNNGV. CDR3 loop: CASSLLRGGTGASTQYF. In DNA form, the CDR3 reads TGTGCCAGCAGCTTACTCCGTGGGGGGACAGGGGCCTCGACCCAGTACTTC.

This clonotype was counted only a few times. The CDR3 DNA reads as TGCAGTGCTCCCCAGAGGACAGGGGCGAGTCTGGGAAACACCATATATTTT. Amino acid sequence: CSAPQRTGASLGNTIYF. The chain combines TRBV20-1 with TRBJ1-3; 9 nucleotides match TRBD1. The germline V gene has CDR1 DFQATT and CDR2 SNEGSKA (reference sequence). V trimming: 5 bases; J trimming: 4 bases; junction bases outside the gene matches: 15. The CDR3 runs 17 residues.

The genes are TRBV5-1 and TRBJ1-4; 8 bases match TRBD1. The CDR3 sequence is 15 residues long. The J segment lost 6 bases and the V segment lost 5 bases, leaving 9 bases of the junction unmatched. CDR1 is SGHRS, CDR2 YFSETQ, per germline. The CDR3 loop is CASRETGEEDEKLFF. The CDR3 DNA reads TGCGCCAGCAGGGAGACAGGGGAGGAAGATGAAAAACTGTTTTTT.

This clonotype was seen at least ten times. This chain's CDR3 is CASSLTPGVAGAYEQYF. The CDR3 region has the DNA TGTGCCAGCAGTTTAACCCCGGGGGTAGCGGGAGCCTACGAGCAGTACTTC. The chain links TRBV27 to TRBJ2-7, with 9 bases fitting TRBD2. The CDR3 consists of 17 residues. Germline-derived CDR1 and CDR2 are MNHEY and SMNVEV (reference sequence). V trimming: 2 bases; J trimming: 2 bases; junction bases outside the gene matches: 10.

The chain has TRBV28 and TRBJ1-2, with a possible D match to TRBD1 (6 bases). The V end lost 10 bases, the J end lost 0 bases, and 12 bases lay between the germline ends. Germline values: CDR1 MDHEN, CDR2 SYDVKM. The CDR3 sequence is 13 residues long. The CDR3 reads CATLDRTNYGYTF. In nucleotides, the CDR3 is TGTGCCACCTTGGACAGAACTAACTATGGCTACACCTTC.

In the case of this clonotype: Being one base from a much bigger clone, this may be a read error. The chain couples TRBV29-1 to TRBJ2-1, with 10 positions matching TRBD2. Trimming removed 6 bases from V and 4 bases from J; junction bases left unmatched: 12. CDR1 and CDR2 from the germline V gene are SQVTM and ANQGSEA. The CDR3 has 16 residues. CDR3 sequence: CSVISGLADKYNEQFF. In DNA, the CDR3 is TGCAGCGTCATCTCAGGACTAGCGGACAAATACAATGAGCAGTTCTTC.

This clonotype was detected many times. The chain joins TRBV20-1 to TRBJ2-7; a weak D match, TRBD2 (5 bases). Germline assignment: CDR1 DFQATT and CDR2 SNEGSKA (reference sequence). CDR3 length equals 14 residues. With 5 bases removed from V and 2 bases from J, the gap between germline ends came to 16 bases. This chain's CDR3 is CSASRDLPPYEQYF. The DNA of the CDR3 is TGCAGTGCTTCCCGGGATCTTCCTCCCTACGAGCAGTACTTC.

In this sample, this clonotype turned up a few times. The rearrangement uses TRBV11-2 and TRBJ2-7, with D perhaps TRBD1 (6 bases). This CDR3 region has 16 residues. In germline, CDR1 is SGHAT, CDR2 FQNNGV. The V end was cut by 5 bases, the J end by 5 bases, with 22 bases between. This CDR3 is CASSPQWGLFEDEQYF. The CDR3 nucleotides read TGTGCCAGCAGCCCACAGTGGGGGCTTTTTGAGGACGAGCAGTACTTC.

This clonotype was picked up many times. This rearrangement joins TRBV30 to TRBJ2-5; D unresolved. With 0 bases removed from V and 5 bases from J, the gap between germline ends came to 4 bases. The CDR3 sequence is 11 residues long. Germline V gene sequence: CDR1 GTSNPN, CDR2 SVGIG (reference sequence). The CDR3 spells CAWSVLETQYF. CDR3 in DNA: TGTGCCTGGAGTGTACTTGAGACCCAGTACTTC. The entire variable domain, with the rest obtained from reference TRBV30 and TRBJ2-5, is as follows: SQTIHQWPATLVQPVGSPLSLECTVEGTSNPNLYWYRQAAGRGLQLLFYSVGIGQISSEVPQNLSASRPQDRQFILSSKKLLLSDSGFYLCAWSVLETQYFGPGTRLLVL.

The sample holds many counts of this clonotype. The J gene is TRBJ1-2, the V gene TRBV28; D perhaps matches TRBD1 (6 bases). Trimming stripped 6 bases from V and 3 bases from J, with 8 bases between. This CDR3 comprises 12 residues. The germline CDR1 and CDR2 sequences are MDHEN and SYDVKM. The CDR3 coding sequence is TGTGCCAGCAGACAGGGTGACTATGGCTACACCTTC. Translating gives CASRQGDYGYTF.

This clonotype has a count of ten or more. This chain joins TRBV6-1 and TRBJ2-1; 7 bases fit TRBD2. Germline values: CDR1 MNHNS, CDR2 SASEGT. V shed 8 bases, J shed 0 bases, and the junction held 10 bases outside the gene matches. The length of the CDR3 is 16 residues. The CDR3 DNA follows: TGTGCCAGCTGTGTTAGCGGGTTGAGCTCCTACAATGAGCAGTTCTTC. This gives the protein CASCVSGLSSYNEQFF.

The table lists this clonotype with a few counts. This CDR3 reads CASSSSILGRSVETQYF. CDR3 DNA: TGTGCCAGCAGTTCGAGTATATTGGGCAGGTCGGTGGAGACCCAGTACTTC. The rearrangement uses TRBV28 and TRBJ2-5; D is ambiguous. The V and J ends lost 4 bases and 5 bases respectively, with 23 bases between them. This CDR3 comprises 17 residues. The germline CDR1 and CDR2 sequences are MDHEN and SYDVKM. Full variable domain (rest looked up from reference TRBV28 and TRBJ2-5): DVKVTQSSRYLVKRTGEKVFLECVQDMDHENMFWYRQDPGLGLRLIYFSYDVKMKEKGDIPEGYSVSREKKERFSLILESASTNQTSMYLCASSSSILGRSVETQYFGPGTRLLVL.

Many counts were recorded for this clonotype. This chain's CDR3 is CASSVGLETQYF. The CDR3 coding sequence is TGTGCCAGCAGTGTAGGGTTAGAGACCCAGTACTTC. The rearrangement joins TRBV2 to TRBJ2-5; D is undetermined. Germline lookup yields CDR1 SNHLY and CDR2 FYNNEI. V was clipped by 4 bases and J by 4 bases, with 7 bases between them. The CDR3 is 12 amino acids.